A selection of T cell receptor beta chains follows, all from one sample in a study of human thymus T cells. The method was immunoSEQ multiplex PCR; TCRdb's version includes in-frame clones alone and lacks a portion of them. The sample lists 54,000 or so clones; about 94% were seen once. Sequenced sample: blood. Source of these receptors: a boy under three years old with a congenital heart defect but otherwise immunologically healthy. CDR3s include the opening cysteine and the closing phenylalanine or tryptophan. A D gene is named only where the DNA matches it firmly. Expanded clones are given a class, and other clones once, few, many or no size at all.

v_gene	j_gene	d_gene	abundance	CDR3nt	CDR3aa
TRBV30	TRBJ2-3	TRBD1	-	TGTGCCTGGAGTGTCGGGCAGGGGGAATATAGCACAGATACGCAGTATTTT	CAWSVGQGEYSTDTQYF
TRBV7-2	TRBJ1-1	-	-	TGTGCCAGCAGCCGATCTAGGCTTGGAGACACTGAAGCTTTCTTT	CASSRSRLGDTEAFF
TRBV7-2	TRBJ2-5	-	-	TGTGCCAGCAGCTTACAGGAGACCCAGTACTTC	CASSLQETQYF
TRBV27	TRBJ1-5	-	-	TGTGCCAGCAGTTTGAGTTTAACGACGTTTGAGATTGGCAATCAGCCCCAGCATTTT	CASSLSLTTFEIGNQPQHF
TRBV5-6	TRBJ2-7	-	-	TGTGCCAGCAGCTTGGCCGACAGGGCGGGGGGCGAGCAGTACTTC	CASSLADRAGGEQYF
TRBV7-9	TRBJ1-4	-	-	TGTGCCAGCAGCTTAGCGCAAGGGGGTAATGAAAAACTGTTTTTT	CASSLAQGGNEKLFF
TRBV11-2	TRBJ2-1	TRBD2	-	TGTGCCAGCAGCTCGGGGACTAGCGGGGCCAATGAGCAGTTCTTC	CASSSGTSGANEQFF
TRBV6-6	TRBJ2-2	-	once	TGTGCCAGCAGACCCCCCGGGCAGGGGACCACCGGGGAGCTGTTTTTT	CASRPPGQGTTGELFF
TRBV27	TRBJ1-2	-	once	TGTGCCAGCAGTTTAAGGCCAGCTATGGGCTACACCTTC	CASSLRPAMGYTF
TRBV4-2	TRBJ1-2	TRBD1	-	TGTGCCAGCAGCCAGGCGGACAGGGGGGATGGCTACACCTTC	CASSQADRGDGYTF
TRBV20-1	TRBJ2-3	-	-	TGCAGTGCTAGTCTCCCAGATACGCAGTATTTT	CSASLPDTQYF
TRBV18	TRBJ1-1	-	-	TGTGCCAGCTCACCGGCGGCTTTGAACACTGAAGCTTTCTTT	CASSPAALNTEAFF